These 21 T cell receptor beta chains share one sample of origin, sequenced in a study of PD-1 blockade in classical Hodgkin lymphoma. Produced via immunoSEQ multiplex PCR; TCRdb's table is partial and in-frame only. The sample carries just under 20,000 clones, about 85% recorded once. The sample's time point: newly diagnosed, previously untreated cHL patient sample. Magnetic negative selection was used to purify CD4+ T cells from PBMCs that had been thawed. The sample comprised CD4+ T cells from blood. The source is a human donor with classical Hodgkin lymphoma.

CDR3 sequence (DNA): TGTGCCAGTAGTATCGGCAATACAGAGCAGTACTTC. It specifies CASSIGNTEQYF. The gene calls are TRBV19 and TRBJ2-7, with unresolved D. CDR1 is LNHDA, CDR2 SQIVND, per germline (reference sequence). V lost 3 bases, J lost 7 bases, and 10 bases lay in between. The CDR3 length is 12 residues. Using reference TRBV19 and TRBJ2-7 for the parts outside the CDR3, the full variable domain is DGGITQSPKYLFRKEGQNVTLSCEQNLNHDAMYWYRQDPGQGLRLIYYSQIVNDFQKGDIAEGYSVSREKKESFPLTVTSAQKNPTAFYLCASSIGNTEQYFGPGTRLTVT.

The chain has TRBV6-1 and TRBJ2-1; D perhaps matches TRBD2 (5 bases). V shed 1 base and J shed 10 bases, with 14 bases lying between them. Germline values: CDR1 MNHNS, CDR2 SASEGT. This CDR3 region has 14 residues. The DNA for the CDR3 is TGTGCCAGCAGTGAAGACGAGAGGGTCAGCGAGCAGTTCTTC. Translated: CASSEDERVSEQFF.

J is TRBJ2-7 and V is TRBV28; no firm D call. CDR1 and CDR2 from the germline V gene are MDHEN and SYDVKM. This CDR3 has 11 amino acids. V gave up 5 bases and J gave up 6 bases, with 8 bases separating them. CDR3 in amino acids: CASSDPGEQYF. In DNA form, the CDR3 reads TGTGCCAGCAGTGACCCGGGCGAGCAGTACTTC. Full variable domain (remainder filled in from reference TRBV28 and TRBJ2-7): DVKVTQSSRYLVKRTGEKVFLECVQDMDHENMFWYRQDPGLGLRLIYFSYDVKMKEKGDIPEGYSVSREKKERFSLILESASTNQTSMYLCASSDPGEQYFGPGTRLTVT.

CDR3 coding DNA: TGTGCCAGCAGCTTAGGGGGGAACACAGATACGCAGTATTTT. Translating gives CASSLGGNTDTQYF. This chain connects TRBV7-9 to TRBJ2-3; D possibly uses TRBD1 or TRBD2 (5 bases each). Germline CDR1 SEHNR, CDR2 FQNEAQ (reference sequence). Trimming removed 1 base at V and 2 bases at J, with 7 bases between. The CDR3 is made up of 14 amino acids.

The chain joins TRBV18 to TRBJ2-2; 14 bases align to TRBD2. The length of the CDR3 is 20 residues. CDR1 KGHSH and CDR2 LQKENI come from the germline V gene. The trim removed 0 bases at V and 5 bases at J, leaving 11 bases unmatched. The chain's CDR3 is CASSPPTGTSGRTDTGELFF. For the CDR3, the DNA is TGTGCCAGCTCACCACCCACCGGGACTAGCGGGAGAACTGATACCGGGGAGCTGTTTTTT.

The genes are TRBV7-7 and TRBJ2-1; tentative D call: TRBD2 (5 bases). Per the germline V gene, CDR1 is SSHAT and CDR2 is FNYEAQ (reference sequence). V gave up 5 bases and J gave up 12 bases, with 17 bases separating them. The CDR3 has 13 amino acids. The CDR3 sequence is CASSEGSERVQFF. CDR3 sequence (DNA): TGTGCCAGCAGCGAAGGATCGGAGAGGGTGCAGTTCTTC.

The chain employs TRBV7-9 and TRBJ1-4, with D possibly being TRBD1 (5 bases). Germline assignment: CDR1 SEHNR and CDR2 FQNEAQ (reference sequence). This CDR3 comprises 15 residues. The V and J ends lost 5 bases and 8 bases respectively, with 18 bases between them. CDR3 amino acids: CASSRPQAGREKLFF. The CDR3 nucleotides are TGTGCCAGCAGCCGCCCACAGGCGGGGCGGGAAAAACTGTTTTTT.

The V call is TRBV6-5, the J call TRBJ2-7; D is undetermined. Germline V lookup: CDR1 MNHEY, CDR2 SVGAGI. The V gene lost 0 bases and the J gene lost 6 bases, with 12 bases spanning the gap. The CDR3 runs to 14 residues. This CDR3 is CASSYSTLTGEQYF. Here the CDR3 DNA reads TGTGCCAGCAGTTACTCTACTCTCACGGGCGAGCAGTACTTC.

This chain uses TRBV2 with TRBJ2-7, with TRBD1 identical over 7 bases. Germline V CDR1 and CDR2: SNHLY, FYNNEI. The trim removed 8 bases at V and 1 base at J, leaving 8 bases unmatched. This CDR3 contains 14 residues. The CDR3: CASVRETGSYEQYF. DNA for the CDR3: TGTGCCAGCGTCCGAGAGACAGGGTCCTACGAGCAGTACTTC.

The V and J genes are TRBV9 and TRBJ1-1, with D tentatively TRBD1 (6 bases). V dropped 0 bases and J dropped 1 base, with 13 bases sitting between them. This CDR3 contains 16 residues. Germline V gene sequence: CDR1 SGDLS, CDR2 YYNGEE. The CDR3 DNA reads as TGTGCCAGCAGCGTAGAGGGGGGTTGGGCGAACACTGAAGCTTTCTTT. Protein sequence: CASSVEGGWANTEAFF.

The chain employs TRBV7-3 and TRBJ2-1; D gene ambiguous. Germline V gene data show CDR1 as SGHTA and CDR2 as FQGTGA. The CDR3 loop spans 12 amino acids. Deletions cut 6 bases from V and 6 bases from J, with 9 bases between. DNA for the CDR3: TGTGCCAGCAGGGGCCGATCCAATGAGCAGTTCTTC. It translates to CASRGRSNEQFF.

This chain links TRBV4-2 with TRBJ2-3; 12 bases map to TRBD2. This CDR3 contains 17 residues. The V gene end was trimmed by 4 bases and the J gene end by 2 bases; junction bases not matched to a gene: 7. The germline CDR1 and CDR2 sequences are LGHNA and YNFKEQ. The CDR3 DNA is TGTGCCAGCAGCCCCCGAGGACTAGCGGGGAACACAGATACGCAGTATTTT. The encoded protein is CASSPRGLAGNTDTQYF.

The chain couples TRBV10-3 to TRBJ2-2; D may be TRBD1 (6 bases). In germline, CDR1 is ENHRY, CDR2 SYGVKD. The CDR3 is 14 amino acids. With 4 bases removed from V and 4 bases from J, the gap between germline ends came to 10 bases. CDR3 bases: TGTGCCATCAGTGTGGACAGATTCACCGGGGAGCTGTTTTTT. This sequence encodes CAISVDRFTGELFF.

This chain connects TRBV27 to TRBJ2-7; 11 bases fit TRBD2. This CDR3 comprises 17 residues. Germline trimming cut 6 bases from V and 7 bases from J; bases unmatched to any gene: 17. In germline, CDR1 is MNHEY, CDR2 SMNVEV (reference sequence). The CDR3 DNA is TGTGCCAGCAGCTTAATCTCTACTAGCGGGAGTTTCAGGGAGCAGTACTTC. It specifies CASSLISTSGSFREQYF.

This clone was recorded a few times. This chain uses TRBV19 with TRBJ2-1; TRBD1 is a possible D gene (6 bases). Germline loops: CDR1 LNHDA, CDR2 SQIVND (reference sequence). The CDR3 spans 14 residues. Trimming pared 4 bases from V and 1 base from J, leaving 8 bases between. The CDR3 bases are TGTGCCAGTAGTAAGGGGGATTCCTACAATGAGCAGTTCTTC. Amino acid sequence: CASSKGDSYNEQFF.

This clone was recorded once. The CDR3 DNA sequence: TGTGCCAGTAGTATAGAAACGGGAATTGTTGAGCAGTTCTTC. The encoded protein is CASSIETGIVEQFF. The chain joins TRBV19 to TRBJ2-1; a possible D gene is TRBD2 (5 bases). The CDR3 has 14 residues. Germline loops: CDR1 LNHDA, CDR2 SQIVND (reference sequence). Trimming removed 0 bases from V and 9 bases from J, with 12 bases in between. Full variable domain (missing parts from reference TRBV19 and TRBJ2-1): DGGITQSPKYLFRKEGQNVTLSCEQNLNHDAMYWYRQDPGQGLRLIYYSQIVNDFQKGDIAEGYSVSREKKESFPLTVTSAQKNPTAFYLCASSIETGIVEQFFGPGTRLTVL.

This clone was picked up a small number of times. V and J are TRBV6-5 and TRBJ1-2, with no clear D. The CDR3 sequence is 13 residues long. Germline V gene sequence: CDR1 MNHEY, CDR2 SVGAGI. V dropped 10 bases and J dropped 4 bases, with 16 bases sitting between them. The chain's CDR3 is CATFGQDRYGYTF. The CDR3 DNA reads TGTGCCACATTCGGGCAGGACCGCTATGGCTACACCTTC.

The rearrangement joins TRBV7-2 to TRBJ2-7; D gene uncertain. V lost 2 bases and J lost 0, with 2 bases in between. Germline loops: CDR1 SGHTA, CDR2 FQGNSA. The CDR3 covers 12 residues. For the CDR3, the DNA is TGTGCCAGCAGCTTAAGCTCCTACGAGCAGTACTTC. Protein: CASSLSSYEQYF.

This clone showed up just a few times. The rearrangement links TRBV7-9 to TRBJ2-5; 7 bases agree with TRBD1. In germline, CDR1 is SEHNR, CDR2 FQNEAQ (reference sequence). The CDR3 spans 14 residues. V gave up 3 bases and J gave up 3 bases; unmatched junction bases: 4. The CDR3 is CASSFRQGKETQYF. For the CDR3, the DNA is TGTGCCAGCAGCTTCCGACAGGGTAAAGAGACCCAGTACTTC.

The chain carries TRBV15 and TRBJ2-7, with TRBD2 matching over 7 bases. J was trimmed by 2 bases and V by 0 bases; bases with no gene match: 4. The CDR3 is 15 residues long. CDR1 LNHNV and CDR2 YYDKDF come from the germline V gene (reference sequence). The CDR3 sequence: CATSREGEGAYEQYF. Here the CDR3 DNA reads TGTGCCACCAGCAGAGAGGGGGAGGGAGCCTACGAGCAGTACTTC.

This clone appeared a single time. The gene calls are TRBV6-6 and TRBJ2-7; 8 nucleotides line up with TRBD2. Germline loops: CDR1 MNHNY, CDR2 SVGAGI (reference sequence). This CDR3 spans 15 amino acids. The J segment lost 2 bases and the V segment lost 2 bases, leaving 5 bases of the junction unmatched. CDR3 in amino acids: CASSYRPGGTYEQYF. In nucleotides, the CDR3 is TGTGCCAGCAGTTACCGCCCGGGGGGGACCTACGAGCAGTACTTC.